This T cell receptor beta chain emerged from a study of blood T cell repertoires in COVID-19. Original processing notes: By means of reference gene primer amplification, nucleated cell counts were estimated. TCRdb's table, derived via immunoSEQ multiplex PCR, lists solely in-frame clones and lacks some. V and J calls and clone size follow that table, whereas D and trimming were derived from the DNA. The profile covers 150,000 to 200,000 clones, with 70% to 80% appearing a single time and roughly a sixth taken by the ten largest. Only a few counts were recorded for this clone. The study assigned cohorts using participant-reported clinical history. This TCR came from a woman aged 50 to 65 who had recovered from COVID-19. Source material: PBMCs or T cells enriched from blood (not recorded which).

The CDR3 coding sequence is TGTGCCAGCAGCTTAACCCAGGTTAATGAAAAACTGTTTTTT. The encoded protein is CASSLTQVNEKLFF. V is TRBV7-2 and J is TRBJ1-4; D is ambiguous. The CDR3 contains 14 residues. V lost 2 bases to trimming and J lost 4 bases, with 8 bases between them. CDR1 SGHTA and CDR2 FQGNSA come from the germline V gene.